This entry lists 29 T cell receptor beta chains sequenced from one sample in a study of blood T cell repertoires in COVID-19. TCRdb keeps only in-frame clones here, not all; method: immunoSEQ multiplex PCR. The sample lists about 130,000 clones; about 85% were seen once. The material sequenced was peripheral blood. Receptors were obtained from a man in his 60s with acute or convalescent COVID-19.

J is TRBJ1-2 and V is TRBV7-3; D not resolved. Looked up from germline, CDR1 is SGHTA and CDR2 is FQGTGA. The CDR3 extends over 19 amino acids. V lost 5 bases to trimming and J lost 5 bases, with 30 bases between them. CDR3 bases: TGTGCCAGCAGCGCCCCGACGGAGAGGTGGTACTACTTTAGTTATGGCTACACCTTC. Its translation is CASSAPTERWYYFSYGYTF. The full variable domain, completed using reference TRBV7-3 and TRBJ1-2, is GAGVSQTPSNKVTEKGKYVELRCDPISGHTALYWYRQSLGQGPEFLIYFQGTGAADDSGLPNDRFFAVRPEGSVSTLKIQRTERGDSAVYLCASSAPTERWYYFSYGYTFGSGTRLTVV.

This rearrangement joins TRBV6-5 to TRBJ2-1; 10 bases map to TRBD2. The CDR3 spans 14 residues. Germline V gene sequence: CDR1 MNHEY, CDR2 SVGAGI. V lost 8 bases to trimming and J lost 8 bases; unmatched junction nucleotides: 9. The CDR3 region has the DNA TGTGCCAGCGGCGCTAGCGGGAGTTTCTATGAGCAGTTCTTC. Its translation is CASGASGSFYEQFF.

The chain carries TRBV15 and TRBJ1-5; no clear D. This CDR3 spans 13 amino acids. V was trimmed by 0 bases and J by 4 bases, leaving 4 bases between them. Germline V lookup: CDR1 LNHNV, CDR2 YYDKDF (reference sequence). The CDR3 is CATSRDMNQPQHF. DNA for the CDR3: TGTGCCACCAGCAGAGATATGAATCAGCCCCAGCATTTT.

The rearrangement uses TRBV5-1 and TRBJ1-6; 9 nucleotides match TRBD1. Unmatched junction bases numbered 5, after V lost 5 bases and J lost 5 bases. The CDR3 length is 15 residues. In germline, CDR1 is SGHRS, CDR2 YFSETQ. This CDR3 is CASSSQGANNSPLHF. CDR3 nucleotide sequence: TGCGCCAGCAGTTCACAGGGGGCCAATAATTCACCCCTCCACTTT.

V gene TRBV10-3 combines with J gene TRBJ1-4; D gene unclear. V was trimmed by 3 bases and J by 1 base, leaving 9 bases between them. Per the germline V gene, CDR1 is ENHRY and CDR2 is SYGVKD. The CDR3 has 15 amino acids. CDR3 residues: CAISDRGRTNEKLFF. The DNA for the CDR3 is TGTGCCATCAGTGATCGCGGGAGAACTAATGAAAAACTGTTTTTT.

V and J are TRBV18 and TRBJ1-1; no firm D call. Germline V gene lookup returns CDR1 KGHSH and CDR2 LQKENI. CDR3 length: 14 amino acids. V lost 3 bases and J 5 bases, leaving 13 bases between the germline ends. This chain's CDR3 is CASSPADFQTEAFF. The CDR3 nucleotides are TGTGCCAGCTCACCGGCAGACTTTCAGACTGAAGCTTTCTTT.

The chain combines TRBV24-1 with TRBJ2-7, with D possibly being TRBD1 (6 bases). This CDR3 spans 14 amino acids. The V end was cut by 3 bases, the J end by 2 bases, with 10 bases between. Germline loops: CDR1 KGHDR, CDR2 SFDVKD. CDR3 sequence (DNA): TGTGCCACCAGTGATGCGGCAGGGGCCTACGAGCAGTACTTC. Translation gives CATSDAAGAYEQYF.

The gene calls are TRBV6-5 and TRBJ1-2, with D perhaps TRBD1 (5 bases). Germline V gives CDR1 MNHEY, CDR2 SVGAGI. The CDR3 extends over 11 amino acids. The V end lost 9 bases, the J end lost 8 bases, and 13 bases lay between the germline ends. CDR3 nucleotides: TGTGCCAGGGGGTGGGGGAGGGGCTACACCTTC. It encodes CARGWGRGYTF.

CDR3 nucleotide sequence: TGTGCCAGCAGCTACGTCAGGGGACTAGTAAATGAGCAGTTCTTC. Protein sequence: CASSYVRGLVNEQFF. The gene calls are TRBV5-4 and TRBJ2-1, with 8 bases that match TRBD2. CDR3 length: 15 residues. CDR1 is SGHNT and CDR2 is YYREEE in the germline V gene (reference sequence). V was pared by 3 bases and J by 7 bases, with 9 bases of the junction left unmatched.

The rearrangement links TRBV18 to TRBJ2-1, with a weak D call TRBD2 (5 bases). This CDR3 contains 14 residues. In germline, CDR1 is KGHSH, CDR2 LQKENI. Trimming left V 2 bases short and J 0 bases short, with 5 bases between. Written as DNA, the CDR3 is TGTGCCAGCTCACCAAGCGGCTCCTACAATGAGCAGTTCTTC. It specifies CASSPSGSYNEQFF.

The chain has TRBV28 and TRBJ2-1, with D possibly matching TRBD2 (5 bases). Trimming took off 3 bases at V and 6 bases at J, with 21 bases between the two ends. The germline V gene has CDR1 MDHEN and CDR2 SYDVKM. The CDR3 contains 17 residues. CDR3 coding DNA: TGTGCCAGCAGTTTGCCATCCTGGAGGCGAATAGTCAATGAGCAGTTCTTC. It is translated as CASSLPSWRRIVNEQFF.

V is TRBV19 and J is TRBJ1-5; 7 bases fit TRBD1. V dropped 3 bases and J dropped 5; count of bases not matched to a gene: 7. Germline CDR1 LNHDA, CDR2 SQIVND (reference sequence). The CDR3 has 15 residues. The CDR3 DNA reads as TGTGCCAGTAGTATTAACAGGGGCCCGGATCAGCCCCAGCATTTT. Translating it yields CASSINRGPDQPQHF.

This clone was detected only once. The chain joins TRBV28 to TRBJ2-7, with D possibly being TRBD2 (7 bases). Trimming left V 3 bases short and J 6 bases short, with 12 bases between. The CDR3 extends over 13 amino acids. Germline values: CDR1 MDHEN, CDR2 SYDVKM. CDR3 in amino acids: CASSLGGGREQYF. CDR3 nucleotides: TGTGCCAGCAGTTTGGGGGGGGGCCGCGAGCAGTACTTC.

The gene calls are TRBV18 and TRBJ2-7, with D uncertain. Between the trimmed V and J ends, which lost 1 base and 5 bases, there was a span of 6 bases. CDR3 length equals 12 residues. From germline, CDR1 is KGHSH and CDR2 LQKENI. The CDR3 loop is CASSPQSDEQYF. The DNA of the CDR3 is TGTGCCAGCTCACCACAGAGCGACGAGCAGTACTTC.

V is TRBV29-1 and J is TRBJ2-5; a possible D gene is TRBD2 (7 bases). V lost 3 bases and J lost 2, with 13 bases in between. The V gene's germline CDR1 is SQVTM and CDR2 ANQGSEA. CDR3 size: 14 residues. CDR3 nucleotides: TGCAGCGTTGAGCCACAGGGAGGGCAAGAGACCCAGTACTTC. Its protein is CSVEPQGGQETQYF. Together with reference TRBV29-1 and TRBJ2-5, the CDR3 gives the full variable domain: SAVISQKPSRDICQRGTSLTIQCQVDSQVTMMFWYRQQPGQSLTLIATANQGSEATYESGFVIDKFPISRPNLTFSTLTVSNMSPEDSSIYLCSVEPQGGQETQYFGPGTRLLVL.

In this sample, this clone turned up a few times. V usage is TRBV10-1 and J usage is TRBJ2-7; weak D call: TRBD1 (7 bases). The V end lost 5 bases, the J end lost 0 bases, and 26 bases lay between the germline ends. The germline gives CDR1 WNHNN, CDR2 SYGVQD (reference sequence). The CDR3 spans 19 residues. CDR3 in amino acids: CASSPVRGLGEARSYEQYF. For the CDR3, the DNA is TGCGCCAGCAGTCCAGTCAGGGGGTTAGGGGAGGCGCGCTCCTACGAGCAGTACTTC.

The table lists this clone with a count of one. The chain joins TRBV10-3 to TRBJ2-2; D perhaps matches TRBD2 (5 bases). This CDR3 comprises 14 residues. Germline lookup yields CDR1 ENHRY and CDR2 SYGVKD. V was trimmed by 7 bases and J by 1 base, leaving 10 bases between them. The CDR3 region is CAITPSRNTGELFF. The CDR3 DNA reads TGTGCCATCACCCCTAGCCGGAACACCGGGGAGCTGTTTTTT.

CDR3 loop: CASSRSVDQDLHF. The CDR3 nucleotides read TGTGCCAGCAGCCGCTCTGTTGACCAGGACCTCCACTTT. The rearrangement links TRBV6-5 to TRBJ1-6; D unresolved. The V end was cut by 6 bases, the J end by 15 bases, with 18 bases between. The CDR3 is 13 amino acids. In germline, CDR1 is MNHEY, CDR2 SVGAGI.

This clone was counted a few times. The V gene is TRBV14, the J gene TRBJ1-1; D gene unclear. Trimming removed 4 bases from V and 5 bases from J, with 14 bases in between. In germline, CDR1 is SGHDN, CDR2 FVKESK. The CDR3 has 14 amino acids. This chain's CDR3 is CASSPPGVRTEAFF. The DNA of the CDR3 is TGTGCCAGCAGCCCTCCGGGAGTAAGGACTGAAGCTTTCTTT.

The chain joins TRBV30 to TRBJ2-1; the match to TRBD2 covers 12 bases. CDR1 and CDR2 (germline): GTSNPN, SVGIG (reference sequence). After removal of 1 base from V and 9 bases from J, the junction contained 7 bases not matched to a gene. This CDR3 has 15 amino acids. This CDR3 reads CAWSGLAGVVSEQFF. DNA for the CDR3: TGTGCCTGGAGTGGACTAGCGGGAGTGGTTTCTGAGCAGTTCTTC.

The rearrangement links TRBV19 to TRBJ1-5, with D hard to call. Trimming removed 5 bases at V and 4 bases at J, with 18 bases between. The germline CDR1 and CDR2 sequences are LNHDA and SQIVND (reference sequence). The CDR3 consists of 16 residues. The CDR3 DNA is TGTGCCAGTAGTGCCCTGACACGGGGAGCGAATCAGCCCCAGCATTTT. Translation gives CASSALTRGANQPQHF. The full variable domain, rest sourced from reference TRBV19 and TRBJ1-5, is DGGITQSPKYLFRKEGQNVTLSCEQNLNHDAMYWYRQDPGQGLRLIYYSQIVNDFQKGDIAEGYSVSREKKESFPLTVTSAQKNPTAFYLCASSALTRGANQPQHFGDGTRLSIL.

V is TRBV18 and J is TRBJ1-3; 7 nucleotides agree with TRBD1. This CDR3 is built from 16 residues. V lost 1 base, J lost 2 bases, and 5 bases stayed unmatched. The germline V gene encodes CDR1 KGHSH and CDR2 LQKENI. The CDR3 reads CASSPQGQGAGNTIYF. In DNA, the CDR3 is TGTGCCAGCTCACCACAGGGCCAGGGGGCTGGAAACACCATATATTTT.

V and J are TRBV5-1 and TRBJ2-2, with D maybe TRBD2 (5 bases). V gave up 5 bases and J gave up 0 bases, with 17 bases separating them. This CDR3 has 17 amino acids. Germline V CDR1 and CDR2: SGHRS, YFSETQ. As DNA, the CDR3 is TGCGCCAGCAGTCCTATCCGGGATGCAGCGAACACCGGGGAGCTGTTTTTT. Residues: CASSPIRDAANTGELFF. Filled out from reference TRBV5-1 and TRBJ2-2, the complete variable domain reads KAGVTQTPRYLIKTRGQQVTLSCSPISGHRSVSWYQQTPGQGLQFLFEYFSETQRNKGNFPGRFSGRQFSNSRSEMNVSTLELGDSALYLCASSPIRDAANTGELFFGEGSRLTVL.

V gene TRBV21-1 combines with J gene TRBJ2-5; the table names TRBD2, a call not compared with the DNA. TRBV21-1 is classified as a pseudogene. This CDR3 has 18 residues. CDR3 amino acids: CASSTPTGQGQEGETQYF. The CDR3 DNA reads TGTGCCAGCAGCACGCCGACCGGGCAGGGCCAGGAGGGGGAGACCCAGTACTTC.

This rearrangement joins TRBV20-1 to TRBJ2-7; 13 bases match TRBD2. Germline V lookup: CDR1 DFQATT, CDR2 SNEGSKA (reference sequence). V dropped 3 bases and J dropped 2; count of bases not matched to a gene: 7. There are 16 residues in the CDR3. CDR3 region: CSASPWTSGSTYEQYF. The DNA of the CDR3 is TGCAGTGCTAGTCCCTGGACTAGCGGGAGTACCTACGAGCAGTACTTC.

This clone was counted a few times. J is TRBJ2-3 and V is TRBV19, with a tentative D call TRBD2 (5 bases). Trimming took off 2 bases at V and 7 bases at J, with 13 bases between the two ends. The germline V gene encodes CDR1 LNHDA and CDR2 SQIVND (reference sequence). The CDR3 covers 14 residues. DNA for the CDR3: TGTGCCAGTAGTATAAGGGAGTGGAGATATACGCAGTATTTT. Its translation: CASSIREWRYTQYF.

This chain uses TRBV13 with TRBJ1-1; possible D gene TRBD1, 5 bases. Per germline, CDR1 PRHDT and CDR2 FYEKMQ (reference sequence). The CDR3 consists of 15 residues. Deletions cut 1 base from V and 5 bases from J, with 14 bases between. The CDR3 is CASSLETDGGTEAFF. Written as DNA, the CDR3 is TGTGCCAGCAGCTTAGAGACAGACGGGGGGACTGAAGCTTTCTTT.

The V and J genes are TRBV11-2 and TRBJ1-3; D is perhaps TRBD1 (6 bases). The V end was cut by 5 bases, the J end by 2 bases, with 19 bases between. The germline gives CDR1 SGHAT, CDR2 FQNNGV. The CDR3 runs to 17 residues. The CDR3 is CASSPQPGRGAGNTIYF. The DNA for the CDR3 is TGTGCCAGCAGCCCCCAACCTGGGAGGGGGGCTGGAAACACCATATATTTT.

The rearrangement joins TRBV5-5 to TRBJ1-2; the D is unclear. The germline V gene has CDR1 SGHKS and CDR2 YYEKEE (reference sequence). V lost 4 bases and J 0 bases, leaving 13 bases between the germline ends. The length of the CDR3 is 15 residues. This CDR3 reads CASSRDSSTNYGYTF. The DNA of the CDR3 is TGTGCCAGCAGCCGAGACTCCTCCACTAACTATGGCTACACCTTC. The whole variable domain, remainder taken from reference TRBV5-5 and TRBJ1-2, is DAGVTQSPTHLIKTRGQQVTLRCSPISGHKSVSWYQQVLGQGPQFIFQYYEKEERGRGNFPDRFSARQFPNYSSELNVNALLLGDSALYLCASSRDSSTNYGYTFGSGTRLTVV.